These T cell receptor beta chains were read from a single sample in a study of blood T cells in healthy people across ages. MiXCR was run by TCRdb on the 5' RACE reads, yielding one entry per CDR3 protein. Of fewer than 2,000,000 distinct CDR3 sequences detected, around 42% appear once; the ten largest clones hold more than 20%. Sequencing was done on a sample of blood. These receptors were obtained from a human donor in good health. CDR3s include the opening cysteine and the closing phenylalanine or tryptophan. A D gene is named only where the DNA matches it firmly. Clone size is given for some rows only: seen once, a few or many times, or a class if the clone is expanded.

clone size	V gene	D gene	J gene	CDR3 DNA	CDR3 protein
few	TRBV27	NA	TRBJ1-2	TGTGCCAGCAGTGACTCCAGGGTTCACTATGGCTACACCTTC	CASSDSRVHYGYTF
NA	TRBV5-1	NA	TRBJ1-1	TGCGCCAGCAGCTTGAATCCTGCCGGGACTCCCCAAGGAGCTTTCTTT	CASSLNPAGTPQGAFF
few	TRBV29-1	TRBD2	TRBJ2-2	TGCAGCGTTGATAGCGGGGCGGACACCGGGGAGCTGTTTTTT	CSVDSGADTGELFF
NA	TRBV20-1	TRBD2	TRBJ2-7	TGCAGTGCTCCACCGACTAGCGGGGGGACTTACTACGAGCAGTACTTC	CSAPPTSGGTYYEQYF
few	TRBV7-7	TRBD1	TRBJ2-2	TGTGCTAGCAGCGAAGTCGGACAGGGTGGGTCCGGGGAGCTGTTTTTT	CASSEVGQGGSGELFF
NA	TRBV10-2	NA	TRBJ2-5	TGCGCCAGCAGTGAGGAGCCGGGCCTCTCTTATCAAGAGACCCAGTACTTC	CASSEEPGLSYQETQYF
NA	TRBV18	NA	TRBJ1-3	TGTGCCAGCTCACCCGCGACAAGAACCTCTGGAAACACCATATATTTT	CASSPATRTSGNTIYF
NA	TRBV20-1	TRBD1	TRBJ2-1	TGCAGTGCTAGCCCCGGGACAGAAACCTACAATGAGCAGTTCTTC	CSASPGTETYNEQFF
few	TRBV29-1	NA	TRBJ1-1	TGCAGCGTGTTAGGGGCCACTGAAGCTTTCTTT	CSVLGATEAFF
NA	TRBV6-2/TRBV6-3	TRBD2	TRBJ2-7	TGTGCCAGCAGTTCCCAACCTGGGACTACCTACGAGCAGTACTTC	CASSSQPGTTYEQYF
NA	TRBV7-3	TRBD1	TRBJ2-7	TGTGCCAGCGGATCGGACAGGCACGACCCGAACGAGCAGTACTTC	CASGSDRHDPNEQYF
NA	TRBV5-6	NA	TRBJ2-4	TGTGCCAGCAGCCCCACCGGGACATCTTGGGAGCAGTACTTC	CASSPTGTSWEQYF
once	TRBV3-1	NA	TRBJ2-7	TGTGCCAGCAGCCAAGGACGTTACTACGTGCAGTACTTC	CASSQGRYYVQYF
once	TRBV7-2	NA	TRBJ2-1	TGTGCCAGCCGGGGGGCGGGGGTAAATGAGCAGTTCTTC	CASRGAGVNEQFF
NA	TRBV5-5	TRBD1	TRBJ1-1	TGTGCCAGCAGCAGTATCCCTACAGGGGATGCAGAAGCTTTCTTT	CASSSIPTGDAEAFF
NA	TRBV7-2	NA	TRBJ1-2	TGTGCCAGCAGCTATACAGGATACGGCTATGGCTACACCTTC	CASSYTGYGYGYTF
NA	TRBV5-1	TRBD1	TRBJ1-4	TGCGCCAGCAGCTGGACGGGACAGAGTAATGAAAAACTGTTTTTT	CASSWTGQSNEKLFF
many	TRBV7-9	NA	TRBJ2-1	TGTGCCAGCAGCTCACAAAGCTCCTACAATGAGCAGTTCTTC	CASSSQSSYNEQFF
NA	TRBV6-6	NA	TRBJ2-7	TGTGCCAGCAGTGCCCGGGCCAGGGCAACCTACGAGCAGTACTTC	CASSARARATYEQYF
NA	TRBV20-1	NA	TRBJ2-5	TGCAGTGCTAGTCGAGGGGGTCTAGCGATGGAGACCCAGTACTTC	CSASRGGLAMETQYF
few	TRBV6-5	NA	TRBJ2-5	TGTGCCAGCCGACGAGCAAGAGTGGAGACCCAGTACTTC	CASRRARVETQYF
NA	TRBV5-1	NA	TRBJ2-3	TGCGCCAGCAGCTTGGGTCCGCTCGGGCAGTATTTT	CASSLGPLGQYF
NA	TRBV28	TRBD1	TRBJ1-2	TGTGCCAGCAGTTTTTCCGGCAGGGGGGCGGGCTACACCTTC	CASSFSGRGAGYTF
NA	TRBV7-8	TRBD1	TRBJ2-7	TGTGCCAGCAGCTTACGCCGGACAGGGGTCTACGAGCAGTACTTC	CASSLRRTGVYEQYF
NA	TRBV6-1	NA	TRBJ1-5	TGTGCCAGCAGACCTAGACCTACAGGACTAGAGAGCAATCAGCCCCAGCATTTT	CASRPRPTGLESNQPQHF
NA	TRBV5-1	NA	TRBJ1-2	TGCGCCAGTCAAGGGGTTAACTATGGCTACACCTTC	CASQGVNYGYTF
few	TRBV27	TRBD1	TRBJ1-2	TGTGCCAGCAGAAGGACAGGGAATGCCGGTGGCTACACCTTC	CASRRTGNAGGYTF
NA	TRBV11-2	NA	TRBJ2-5	TGTGCCAGCAGTTCCCAGCATTCGTCAGAGACCCAGTACTTC	CASSSQHSSETQYF
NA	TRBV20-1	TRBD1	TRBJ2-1	TGCAGTGCTAGACCGGACAGGCAAGAGCAGTTCTTC	CSARPDRQEQFF
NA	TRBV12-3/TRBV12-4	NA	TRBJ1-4	TGTGCCAGCAGTTTTTGGCTTAATGAAAAACTGTTTTTT	CASSFWLNEKLFF
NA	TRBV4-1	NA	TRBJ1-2	TGCGCCAGCAGCCACCTCAGCCGCGGATCCTATGGCTACACCTTC	CASSHLSRGSYGYTF
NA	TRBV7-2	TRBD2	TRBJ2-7	TGTGCCAGCAGCTTTAGGAGCGGGGGGCAATACGAGCAGTACTTC	CASSFRSGGQYEQYF
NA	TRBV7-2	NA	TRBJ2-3	TGTGCCAGCAGGAAGATGCTCAGCACAGATACGCAGTATTTT	CASRKMLSTDTQYF
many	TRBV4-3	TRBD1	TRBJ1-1	TGCGCCAGCAGCCAAGGACAGGGGAACACTGAAGCTTTCTTT	CASSQGQGNTEAFF
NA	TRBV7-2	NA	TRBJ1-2	TGTGCCAGCAGCCCGAGGGGGGTGGACGGCTACACCTTC	CASSPRGVDGYTF
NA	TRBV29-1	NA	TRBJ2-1	TGCAGCGTTAGTGGACAAACCTACAATGAGCAGTTCTTC	CSVSGQTYNEQFF
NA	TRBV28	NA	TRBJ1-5	TGTGCCAGCAAAATCAGGGACAATCCTTTTATGTTGCACAATCAGCCCCAGCATTTT	CASKIRDNPFMLHNQPQHF
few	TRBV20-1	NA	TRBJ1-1	TGCAGTGCTAGCGAAACCTTCAACACTGAAGCTTTCTTT	CSASETFNTEAFF
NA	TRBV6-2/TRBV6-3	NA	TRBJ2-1	TGTGCCAGCAGTTACTCGATCGGGGTCGGTGGCAATGAGCAGTTCTTC	CASSYSIGVGGNEQFF
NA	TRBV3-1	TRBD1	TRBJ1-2	TGTGCCAGCAGCCAAGCCCCCTTGGGGACAGAAATTGGCTACACCTTC	CASSQAPLGTEIGYTF
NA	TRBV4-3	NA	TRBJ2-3	TGCGCCAGCAGCCAACAACTACCAGATACGCAGTATTTT	CASSQQLPDTQYF
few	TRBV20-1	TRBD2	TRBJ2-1	TGCAGTGCTAGAGATAGGATAGCGGGGGGGCGCTACAATGAGCAGTTCTTC	CSARDRIAGGRYNEQFF